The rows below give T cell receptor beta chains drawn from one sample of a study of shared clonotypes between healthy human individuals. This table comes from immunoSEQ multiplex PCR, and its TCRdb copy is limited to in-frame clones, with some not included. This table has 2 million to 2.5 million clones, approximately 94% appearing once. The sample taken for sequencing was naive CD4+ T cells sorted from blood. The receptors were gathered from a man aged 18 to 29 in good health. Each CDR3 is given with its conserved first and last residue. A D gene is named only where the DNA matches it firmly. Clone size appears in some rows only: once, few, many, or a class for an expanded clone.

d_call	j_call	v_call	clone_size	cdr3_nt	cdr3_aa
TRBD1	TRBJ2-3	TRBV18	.	TGTGCCAGCTCACCGGGACAGGGGGCCGCAGATACGCAGTATTTT	CASSPGQGAADTQYF
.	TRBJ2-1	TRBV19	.	TGTGCCAGTAGTATTTGGGGAGCGGGTGGCTACAATGAGCAGTTCTTC	CASSIWGAGGYNEQFF
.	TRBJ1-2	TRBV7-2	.	TGTGCCAGCAGCACCAGGACTGCTGGGGATGGCTACACCTTC	CASSTRTAGDGYTF
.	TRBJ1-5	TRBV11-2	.	TGTGCCAGCAGCTTAGTGGGAGTTTTTAGCAATCAGCCCCAGCATTTT	CASSLVGVFSNQPQHF
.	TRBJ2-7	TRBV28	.	TGTGCCAGCAGTTTACGACAGTTCTCCTACGAGCAGTACTTC	CASSLRQFSYEQYF
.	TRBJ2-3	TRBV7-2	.	TGTGCCAGCAGCTTAGTCGGCAGTAGCACAGATACGCAGTATTTT	CASSLVGSSTDTQYF
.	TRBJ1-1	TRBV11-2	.	TGTGCCAGCAGCTTAGTGGGGTCGGCTGGGAGCGCCTCCTTT	CASSLVGSAGSASF
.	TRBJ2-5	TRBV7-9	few	TGTGCCAGCAGCTTAGAGGTGTTACAAGAGACCCAGTACTTC	CASSLEVLQETQYF
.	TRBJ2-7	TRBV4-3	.	TGCGCCAGCAGCCAAGATGCTCAGGGGAGGTACGAGCAGTACTTC	CASSQDAQGRYEQYF
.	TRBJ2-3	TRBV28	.	TGTGCCAGCAGTAAATACAGGGTAGATACGCAGTATTTT	CASSKYRVDTQYF
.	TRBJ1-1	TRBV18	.	TGTGCCAGCTCACCAAGTCGGGGGGAGATGAACACTGAAGCTTTCTTT	CASSPSRGEMNTEAFF
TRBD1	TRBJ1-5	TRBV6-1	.	TGTGCCAGCAGCCCACAGGGGGGTCCGCTTCAGCCCCAGCATTTT	CASSPQGGPLQPQHF
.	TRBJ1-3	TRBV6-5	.	TGTGCCAGCGCCCGGGGCGCCGGTGGAAACACCATATATTTT	CASARGAGGNTIYF
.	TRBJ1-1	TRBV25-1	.	TGTGCCAGCAGTGAAACAGGAACGGGGAACACTGAAGCTTTCTTT	CASSETGTGNTEAFF
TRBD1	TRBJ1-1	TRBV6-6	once	TGTGCCAGCAGTTCGGGCAGGGGGAGGAACACTGAAGCTTTCTTT	CASSSGRGRNTEAFF
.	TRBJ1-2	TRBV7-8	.	TGTGCCAGCAGCCTAACGGACTATGGGGGCTACACCTTC	CASSLTDYGGYTF
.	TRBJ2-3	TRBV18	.	TGTGCCAGCTCACCACTTACAGACACAGATACGCAGTATTTT	CASSPLTDTDTQYF
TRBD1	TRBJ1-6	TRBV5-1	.	TGCGCCAGCAGCTTCGGGGACAGGCGCATTTCGGGAAATTCACCCCTCCACTTT	CASSFGDRRISGNSPLHF
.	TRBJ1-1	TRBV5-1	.	TGCGCCAGCAGCTCGGTCCCTCGCTCTGAAGCTTTCTTT	CASSSVPRSEAFF
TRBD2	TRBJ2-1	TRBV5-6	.	TGTGCCAGCATCCAACTAGCGGGGCGCTCCTACAATGAGCAGTTCTTC	CASIQLAGRSYNEQFF
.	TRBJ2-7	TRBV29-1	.	TGCAGCGTCCCAGGTGGGCGGGAGCAGTACTTC	CSVPGGREQYF
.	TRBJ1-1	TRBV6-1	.	TGTGCCAGCAGTGAAGAGGGCACTGAAGCTTTCTTT	CASSEEGTEAFF
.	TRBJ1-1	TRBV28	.	TGTGCCAGCAGTCCCCTGGGGCAGGAGATTGAAGCTTTCTTT	CASSPLGQEIEAFF
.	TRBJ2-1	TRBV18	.	TGTGCCAGCTCACCCGGTGGTGAGCAGTTCTTC	CASSPGGEQFF
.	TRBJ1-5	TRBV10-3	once	TGTGCCATCAGTGGAAGGTCGGATCAGCCCCAGCATTTT	CAISGRSDQPQHF
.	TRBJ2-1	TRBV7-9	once	TGTGCCAGCAGCCTCCCATACAATGAGCAGTTCTTC	CASSLPYNEQFF
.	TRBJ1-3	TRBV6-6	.	TGTGCCAGCAGTCGGTCCTCAAACACCATATATTTT	CASSRSSNTIYF
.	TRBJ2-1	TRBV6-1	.	TGTGCCAGCAGTGACCCTAGTCGGGGCAATGAGCAGTTCTTC	CASSDPSRGNEQFF
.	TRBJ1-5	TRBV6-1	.	TGTGCCAGCAGTGAAGGTTGGAGCAATCAGCCCCAGCATTTT	CASSEGWSNQPQHF
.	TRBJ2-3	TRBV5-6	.	TGTGCCAGCAGCTTGTCTGGACATACAGATACGCAGTATTTT	CASSLSGHTDTQYF
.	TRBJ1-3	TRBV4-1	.	TGCGCCAGCAGCCCCCGCGGGGACGACTCTGGAAACACCATATATTTT	CASSPRGDDSGNTIYF
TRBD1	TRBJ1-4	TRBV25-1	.	TGTGCCAGCAGTGAATATGGACAGGGGTTTTTTGAAAAACTGTTTTTT	CASSEYGQGFFEKLFF
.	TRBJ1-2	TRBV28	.	TGTGCCAGCAGTTTTCCGGGAATGAGCTACACCTTC	CASSFPGMSYTF
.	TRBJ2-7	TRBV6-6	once	TGTGCCAGCAGTTACAGGGCCGACCGTTCCTACGAGCAGTACTTC	CASSYRADRSYEQYF
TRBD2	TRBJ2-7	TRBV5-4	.	TGTGCCACCGGCTCCGGCGGGGGGACCTATTATTACGAGCAGTACTTC	CATGSGGGTYYYEQYF
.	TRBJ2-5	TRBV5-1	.	TGCGCCAGCAGCTTGTCCAGGGCCTCCCAAGAGACCCAGTACTTC	CASSLSRASQETQYF
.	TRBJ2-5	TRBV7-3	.	TGTGCCAGCAGCTTAAATGCAGAGCCAGGGACCCAGTACTTC	CASSLNAEPGTQYF